This T cell receptor (beta chain) was obtained from a study of blood T cells in healthy people across ages. Then a second PCR, running about 6 to 12 cycles, was carried out with a sample-barcoded 5' primer and a J-beta primer mix. TCRdb recomputed calls from the 5' RACE reads with MiXCR, one row per CDR3 protein. The sample lists under 2 million distinct CDR3 sequences, about 31% occurring once. This clonotype turned up a few times. Germline is not matched at one junction end, which may reflect a read error. CDR3 length: 18 residues. CDR1 and CDR2 from the germline V gene are ENHRY and SYGVKD. The TCR comes from a woman under 40 in good health. The chain links TRBV10-3 to TRBJ2-3; 10 bases align to TRBD2. Material for sequencing was blood. Here the CDR3 reads CAISETQGLAGGTDTRYF. The CDR3 bases are TGTGCCATCAGTGAGACCCAAGGGTTAGCGGGAGGCACAGATACGCGGTATTTT.